One and the same sample provided the 31 T cell receptor beta chains below, sequenced in a study of T cell changes during pregnancy in multiple sclerosis. Using immunoSEQ multiplex PCR, the repertoire was profiled, and TCRdb retains in-frame clones only, with some absent. The sample lists about 67,000 clones, nearly 90% occurring once. The sample consisted of peripheral blood, taken in the first trimester of pregnancy. These TCRs come from a female donor with multiple sclerosis, enrolled in a pregnancy study.

The chain carries TRBV7-8 and TRBJ2-7; 15 bases match TRBD2. Germline trimming cut 5 bases from V and 3 bases from J; bases unmatched to any gene: 5. The CDR3 extends over 16 amino acids. The germline V gene has CDR1 SGHVS and CDR2 FQNEAQ. This CDR3 reads CASSNGLAGGYYEQYF. The CDR3 coding sequence is TGTGCCAGCAGCAATGGACTAGCGGGGGGGTACTACGAGCAGTACTTC. Full variable domain (outside the CDR3, taken from reference TRBV7-8 and TRBJ2-7): GAGVSQSPRYKVAKRGQDVALRCDPISGHVSLFWYQQALGQGPEFLTYFQNEAQLDKSGLPSDRFFAERPEGSVSTLKIQRTQQEDSAVYLCASSNGLAGGYYEQYFGPGTRLTVT.

The chain joins TRBV7-2 to TRBJ1-5; TRBD1 might be the D (6 bases). Looked up from germline, CDR1 is SGHTA and CDR2 is FQGNSA. This CDR3 spans 17 amino acids. V was trimmed by 2 bases and J by 1 base, leaving 15 bases between them. This chain's CDR3 is CASSLLGTQGSNQPQHF. CDR3 sequence (DNA): TGTGCCAGCAGCTTACTCGGGACCCAGGGGAGCAATCAGCCCCAGCATTTT. Full variable domain (remainder filled in from reference TRBV7-2 and TRBJ1-5): GAGVSQSPSNKVTEKGKDVELRCDPISGHTALYWYRQSLGQGLEFLIYFQGNSAPDKSGLPSDRFSAERTGGSVSTLTIQRTQQEDSAVYLCASSLLGTQGSNQPQHFGDGTRLSIL.

The chain couples TRBV6-4 to TRBJ2-3, with TRBD1 matching over 7 bases. The germline CDR1 and CDR2 sequences are MRHNA and SNTAGT. The CDR3 totals 12 residues. Trimming took 8 bases from V and 11 from J; bases not matched to a gene: 10. CDR3 sequence (DNA): TGTGCCAGCGAATCCCGCACAGGGGAGCAGTATTTT. This translates into CASESRTGEQYF.

The chain recombines TRBV4-2 with TRBJ1-5; 7 positions agree with TRBD1. This CDR3 is built from 14 residues. The germline gives CDR1 LGHNA, CDR2 YNFKEQ. V trimming: 4 bases; J trimming: 6 bases; junction bases outside the gene matches: 6. DNA for the CDR3: TGTGCCAGCAGCCTTACAGGGGTCGGTCAGCCCCAGCATTTT. It specifies CASSLTGVGQPQHF.

The V and J genes are TRBV6-5 and TRBJ1-1; 7 bases map to TRBD1. The germline V gene has CDR1 MNHEY and CDR2 SVGAGI. The CDR3 loop spans 15 amino acids. With V trimmed by 2 bases and J by 1 base, 4 bases remained unmatched. The CDR3 DNA sequence: TGTGCCAGCAGTTACACGGCAGGGGGGAACACTGAAGCTTTCTTT. It translates to CASSYTAGGNTEAFF.

V is TRBV2 and J is TRBJ1-2, with TRBD1 matching 7 bases. The trim removed 2 bases at V and 8 bases at J, leaving 11 bases unmatched. The germline gives CDR1 SNHLY, CDR2 FYNNEI. The length of the CDR3 is 15 residues. In nucleotides, the CDR3 is TGTGCCAGCAGTGAAAGGGACCGACAGGGTAGCGGCTACACCTTC. This translates into CASSERDRQGSGYTF.

The chain is built from TRBV21-1 and TRBJ2-1; the table calls TRBD2, which could not be checked here. TRBV21-1 is a recognized pseudogene. This CDR3 region has 16 residues. The CDR3 coding sequence is TGTGCCAGCAGCAAAGTCGGGGGTTCCCACGGCAATGAGCAGTTCTTC. It translates to CASSKVGGSHGNEQFF.

V and J are TRBV27 and TRBJ2-1, with a weak D call TRBD2 (6 bases). Germline CDR1 reads MNHEY; CDR2 reads SMNVEV (reference sequence). CDR3 length: 14 amino acids. The V gene lost 3 bases and the J gene lost 7 bases, with 13 bases spanning the gap. CDR3 coding DNA: TGTGCCAGCAGTTTGGGGACTCGCGGAAATGAGCAGTTCTTC. Translation gives CASSLGTRGNEQFF.

This clone came up a few times. The V and J genes are TRBV5-6 and TRBJ2-5; the match to TRBD1 covers 10 bases. The germline V gene has CDR1 SGHDT and CDR2 YYEEEE. V lost 4 bases to trimming and J lost 4 bases; unmatched junction nucleotides: 10. The CDR3 has 16 amino acids. CDR3 amino acids: CASSRTDRGLTETQYF. The CDR3 bases are TGTGCCAGCAGCCGCACGGACAGGGGGTTGACAGAGACCCAGTACTTC. Using reference TRBV5-6 and TRBJ2-5 for the parts outside the CDR3, the full variable domain is DAGVTQSPTHLIKTRGQQVTLRCSPKSGHDTVSWYQQALGQGPQFIFQYYEEEERQRGNFPDRFSGHQFPNYSSELNVNALLLGDSALYLCASSRTDRGLTETQYFGPGTRLLVL.

This clone was seen more than once but under ten times. The rearrangement joins TRBV30 to TRBJ1-5; 9 bases map to TRBD1. Looked up from germline, CDR1 is GTSNPN and CDR2 is SVGIG (reference sequence). With V trimmed by 4 bases and J by 8 bases, 9 bases remained unmatched. CDR3 length equals 14 residues. CDR3 coding DNA: TGTGCCTGGAACAAGGGACAGGGCCGAGAGCCCCAGCATTTT. Its protein product is CAWNKGQGREPQHF. Full variable domain (rest looked up from reference TRBV30 and TRBJ1-5): SQTIHQWPATLVQPVGSPLSLECTVEGTSNPNLYWYRQAAGRGLQLLFYSVGIGQISSEVPQNLSASRPQDRQFILSSKKLLLSDSGFYLCAWNKGQGREPQHFGDGTRLSIL.

This chain's CDR3 is CSVEDWRGLDYNEQFF. The DNA of the CDR3 is TGCAGCGTTGAAGATTGGAGGGGGCTAGATTACAATGAGCAGTTCTTC. The chain recombines TRBV29-1 with TRBJ2-1; weak D call: TRBD1 (7 bases). Germline values: CDR1 SQVTM, CDR2 ANQGSEA. The CDR3 spans 16 residues. V lost 0 bases and J lost 4, with 16 bases in between.

This clone showed up just a few times. The chain has TRBV7-9 and TRBJ2-3; D perhaps matches TRBD2 (5 bases). The CDR3 covers 13 residues. CDR1 is SEHNR and CDR2 is FQNEAQ in the germline V gene (reference sequence). V dropped 8 bases and J dropped 2 bases, with 11 bases sitting between them. This CDR3 reads CASRAVFTDTQYF. The CDR3 DNA reads as TGTGCCAGCCGAGCGGTGTTCACAGATACGCAGTATTTT.

CDR3: CASSSPGGQETQYF. CDR3 in DNA: TGCGCCAGCAGCTCCCCGGGGGGCCAAGAGACCCAGTACTTC. J is TRBJ2-5 and V is TRBV5-1, with 7 bases identical to TRBD2. This CDR3 contains 14 residues. V was pared by 3 bases and J by 1 base, with 3 bases of the junction left unmatched. Germline V CDR1 and CDR2: SGHRS, YFSETQ.

V is TRBV11-3 and J is TRBJ2-1, with 14 bases aligning to TRBD2. The CDR3 extends over 14 amino acids. Germline CDR1 reads SGHNT; CDR2 reads YENEEA. J gave up 9 bases and V 8 bases, and 6 bases lay outside the gene matches. CDR3 sequence: CASSGTSGRSEQFF. The CDR3 region has the DNA TGTGCCAGCTCCGGGACTAGCGGGAGATCTGAGCAGTTCTTC.

CDR3 coding DNA: TGTGCCAGCAGCTTGCATAGCGGGGTGATCTCCTACAATGAGCAGTTCTTC. It translates to CASSLHSGVISYNEQFF. The rearrangement joins TRBV11-3 to TRBJ2-1; 8 bases match TRBD2. This CDR3 is 17 amino acids long. Germline V lookup: CDR1 SGHNT, CDR2 YENEEA. V trimming: 3 bases; J trimming: 0 bases; junction bases outside the gene matches: 7.

The chain employs TRBV7-2 and TRBJ2-7, with 10 bases matching TRBD1. CDR1 and CDR2 (germline): SGHTA, FQGNSA. The CDR3 extends over 18 amino acids. V was clipped by 4 bases and J by 6 bases; unmatched bases: 18. CDR3 DNA sequence: TGTGCCAGCAGCTCCCGTGGTGGGGACCGGGACAGGGGCGCCGAGCAGTACTTC. Amino acids: CASSSRGGDRDRGAEQYF.

The chain combines TRBV6-1 with TRBJ2-5, with 9 bases identical to TRBD1. CDR1 is MNHNS and CDR2 is SASEGT in the germline V gene. The CDR3 length is 13 residues. V trimming: 8 bases; J trimming: 5 bases; junction bases outside the gene matches: 6. CDR3 in amino acids: CASRDRAGETQYF. CDR3 DNA: TGTGCCAGCCGGGACAGGGCGGGGGAGACCCAGTACTTC.

The chain recombines TRBV2 with TRBJ1-1; 10 nucleotides match TRBD1. This CDR3 is built from 14 residues. V was clipped by 5 bases and J by 5 bases; unmatched bases: 5. Germline V gives CDR1 SNHLY, CDR2 FYNNEI. CDR3 in DNA: TGTGCCAGCAGTAACCGGGACAGGGGTACTGAAGCTTTCTTT. This encodes CASSNRDRGTEAFF.

The CDR3 bases are TGTGCCACCGATAGCGGGAGCTCCTACAATGAGCAGTTCTTC. Translated, it gives CATDSGSSYNEQFF. This chain joins TRBV10-3 and TRBJ2-1; 9 bases agree with TRBD2. The CDR3 extends over 14 amino acids. Germline loops: CDR1 ENHRY, CDR2 SYGVKD. The junction had 4 bases not matched to a gene; V was cut back by 10 bases and J by 0 bases.

The CDR3 protein is CASSYSGGNGEQFF. DNA of the CDR3: TGTGCCAGCAGTTATAGCGGGGGGAATGGTGAGCAGTTCTTC. V gene TRBV6-5 combines with J gene TRBJ2-1; 10 nucleotides match TRBD2. Germline V gene sequence: CDR1 MNHEY, CDR2 SVGAGI. The CDR3 length is 14 residues. Germline trimming cut 3 bases from V and 9 bases from J; bases unmatched to any gene: 5.

The chain employs TRBV6-5 and TRBJ1-1; the D is unclear. The length of the CDR3 is 12 residues. Germline CDR1 reads MNHEY; CDR2 reads SVGAGI. Trimming left V 5 bases short and J 4 bases short, with 8 bases between. This chain's CDR3 is CASSVGGTEAFF. The DNA of the CDR3 is TGTGCCAGCAGTGTGGGAGGCACTGAAGCTTTCTTT.

This sequence joins TRBV5-8 and TRBJ2-4; maybe TRBD2 (6 bases). This CDR3 is 13 amino acids long. The V and J ends lost 0 bases and 9 bases respectively, with 10 bases between them. CDR1 and CDR2 from the germline V gene are SGHTS and YDEGEE. The CDR3 loop reads CASSLEEGSIQYF. In DNA form, the CDR3 reads TGTGCCAGCAGCTTGGAGGAGGGAAGCATTCAGTACTTC.

This clone showed up just once. The V call is TRBV7-9, the J call TRBJ1-1; D may be TRBD1 (5 bases). Trimming shortened V by 2 bases and J by 0 bases, and 10 bases separated the two germline ends. The CDR3 is made up of 15 amino acids. Germline-derived CDR1 and CDR2 are SEHNR and FQNEAQ (reference sequence). CDR3 sequence: CASSLTGTMNTEAFF. CDR3 DNA sequence: TGTGCCAGCAGCTTAACAGGTACCATGAACACTGAAGCTTTCTTT.

The chain has TRBV7-6 and TRBJ2-5; 14 bases fit TRBD2. V dropped 4 bases and J dropped 4; count of bases not matched to a gene: 5. Germline V CDR1 and CDR2: SGHVS, FNYEAQ. The CDR3 totals 16 residues. The CDR3 loop reads CASSWGLAGAGETQYF. Written as DNA, the CDR3 is TGTGCCAGCAGCTGGGGACTAGCGGGGGCTGGAGAGACCCAGTACTTC.

The chain joins TRBV11-3 to TRBJ2-5, with D possibly TRBD2 on 6 matching bases. The CDR3 extends over 15 amino acids. Germline V gives CDR1 SGHNT, CDR2 YENEEA. The V end was cut by 3 bases, the J end by 5 bases, with 16 bases between. CDR3 sequence (DNA): TGTGCCAGCAGCTTGAGTCACGGGAGCTATGAGACCCAGTACTTC. Its protein product is CASSLSHGSYETQYF.

The chain links TRBV4-3 to TRBJ2-6, with D tentatively TRBD2 (5 bases). The CDR3 contains 19 residues. Germline lookup yields CDR1 LGHNA and CDR2 YSLEER. V lost 1 base to trimming and J lost 4 bases, with 20 bases between them. This chain's CDR3 is CASSQVRVARTRGANVLTF. CDR3 coding DNA: TGCGCCAGCAGCCAAGTTAGGGTAGCACGAACTAGGGGGGCCAACGTCCTGACTTTC.

The J gene is TRBJ2-2, the V gene TRBV4-3, with D possibly matching TRBD2 (5 bases). V was pared by 0 bases and J by 1 base, with 18 bases between. Germline assignment: CDR1 LGHNA and CDR2 YSLEER. CDR3 size: 19 residues. The CDR3 coding sequence is TGCGCCAGCAGCCAAGAGGTCATCTTAGGACTCTTGAACACCGGGGAGCTGTTTTTT. Amino acid sequence: CASSQEVILGLLNTGELFF.

In nucleotides, the CDR3 is TGTGCCAGCAGTCAAACAGGGATTAACAAGGTTCAAGAGACCCAGTACTTC. Translation: CASSQTGINKVQETQYF. The chain uses TRBV27 and TRBJ2-5, with D perhaps TRBD1 (6 bases). This CDR3 is 17 amino acids long. The germline V gene has CDR1 MNHEY and CDR2 SMNVEV (reference sequence). Trimming took off 5 bases at V and 2 bases at J, with 21 bases between the two ends.

This clone was recorded at least ten times. This rearrangement joins TRBV6-1 to TRBJ1-1; D is perhaps TRBD1 (6 bases). The germline CDR1 and CDR2 sequences are MNHNS and SASEGT. The CDR3 runs to 13 residues. V lost 3 bases, J lost 3 bases, and 8 bases lay in between. CDR3 nucleotide sequence: TGTGCCAGCAGTGAGGGGGCGCACACTGAAGCTTTCTTT. Residues: CASSEGAHTEAFF.

The chain has TRBV11-2 and TRBJ1-1; unclear D gene. Deletions cut 6 bases from V and 0 bases from J, with 5 bases between. This CDR3 spans 12 amino acids. Germline loops: CDR1 SGHAT, CDR2 FQNNGV. CDR3 DNA sequence: TGTGCCAGCAGACAGATGAACACTGAAGCTTTCTTT. The encoded protein is CASRQMNTEAFF.

On this clone itself: This sample includes further DNA sequences coding for the same CDR3. DNA of the CDR3: TGTGCCAGCAGCTTCCAGGGGGGCACTGAAGCTTTCTTT. This sequence encodes CASSFQGGTEAFF. The rearrangement links TRBV7-2 to TRBJ1-1; 7 nucleotides agree with TRBD1. The germline CDR1 and CDR2 sequences are SGHTA and FQGNSA. CDR3 length: 13 residues. V trimming: 3 bases; J trimming: 4 bases; junction bases outside the gene matches: 2.